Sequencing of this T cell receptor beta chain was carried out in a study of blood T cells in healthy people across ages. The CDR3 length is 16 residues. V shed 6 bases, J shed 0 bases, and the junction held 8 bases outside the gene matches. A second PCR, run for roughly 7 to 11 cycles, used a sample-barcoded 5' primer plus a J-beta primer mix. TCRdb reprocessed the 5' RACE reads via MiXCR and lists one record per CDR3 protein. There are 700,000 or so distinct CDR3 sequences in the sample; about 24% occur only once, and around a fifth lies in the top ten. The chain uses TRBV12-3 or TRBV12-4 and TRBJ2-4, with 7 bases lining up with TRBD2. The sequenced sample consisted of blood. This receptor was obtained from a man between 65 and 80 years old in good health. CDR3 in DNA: TGTGCCAGCAGCCAAAGGGTAGCGGGAGCCAAAAACATTCAGTACTTC. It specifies CASSQRVAGAKNIQYF.